The sequence of this TCR beta chain was determined in a study of shared clonotypes between healthy human individuals. Overall study findings and caveats: As a rule, naive subsets had a larger estimated richness than memory subsets.

TCRdb keeps only in-frame clones here, not all; method: immunoSEQ multiplex PCR. The sample holds about 2.3 million clones, 93% seen once. Turning to this clone: Its antigen is as yet unknown.

The CDR3 has 15 amino acids. The germline V gene has CDR1 SGHVS and CDR2 FQNEAQ. V was shortened by 2 bases and J by 0 bases, with 8 bases between the two germline ends. The chain links TRBV7-8 to TRBJ2-1; D might be TRBD2 (5 bases). The sample taken for sequencing was naive CD4+ T cells from PBMCs. This sample's subset: CD45RA+ positively selected. The sequence was collected from a man between 18 and 35 years old in good health. Some clones in this sample may be carry-over from other donors' samples. Written as DNA, the CDR3 is TGTGCCAGCAGCTTAATGGGGAGCTCCTACAATGAGCAGTTCTTC. As protein: CASSLMGSSYNEQFF.